This T cell receptor beta chain was captured in a study of blood T cell repertoires in COVID-19. On the study more broadly: Whether acute or convalescent, the COVID-19 samples came from the United States, Italy and Spain. PBMCs, B-cell-depleted T cells, or T cells provided the cDNA or gDNA that made up the material.

Looked up from germline, CDR1 is SGHDT and CDR2 is YYEEEE. The CDR3 length is 17 residues. The V gene end was trimmed by 0 bases and the J gene end by 1 base; junction bases not matched to a gene: 5. Authors' processing steps: Nucleated cell number was recorded as an estimate derived from reference gene primer amplification. The protocol was immunoSEQ multiplex PCR, while the TCRdb copy is restricted to in-frame clones and leaves out a portion. V, J and clone size are those of that table, while D and trimming were read from the DNA. The table lists approximately 220,000 clones, roughly 83% of them singletons, with more than 25% in the top ten.

This clonotype was sampled from a man aged 40-50 years with acute or convalescent COVID-19. The chain recombines TRBV5-6 with TRBJ2-7; 12 bases are shared with TRBD1. Sequencing was performed on peripheral blood. This CDR3 reads CASSLAGTGGQSYEQYF. In DNA form, the CDR3 reads TGTGCCAGCAGCTTGGCGGGGACAGGGGGCCAGTCCTACGAGCAGTACTTC.